This T cell receptor beta chain was retrieved from a study of T-cell reconstitution after alpha-beta-depleted transplantation in children. Study observations and caveats: Newly produced T cells mostly accounted for T-cell counts and diversity one year post-transplant. Reportedly, alpha-beta T cells present about two months post-transplant originated from several hundred expanded clones of graft origin.

This clonotype was observed at least ten times. Its antigen is as yet unknown. The CDR3 is made up of 13 amino acids. The germline CDR1 and CDR2 sequences are LGHDT and YNNKEL (reference sequence). The ends were cut back, 4 bases at V and 7 bases at J, with 12 bases in the middle. TCRbeta library construction was performed incorporating unique molecular identifiers. One entry per CDR3 protein results from TCRdb running MiXCR on the PCR reads. The sample lists 400,000 to 550,000 distinct CDR3 sequences, over 9.5% occurring once. The sequences come from PBMCs, collected before TCRalphabeta/CD19-depleted stem cell transplant. This chain links TRBV3-1 with TRBJ2-3; no reliable D call. The TCR was taken from a child aged 2 to 9 with inherited bone marrow failure, due to receive a stem cell transplant. The CDR3 is CASSLTYPYTQYF. The CDR3 DNA sequence: TGTGCCAGCAGCCTTACCTATCCGTATACGCAGTATTTT.